The 8 T cell receptor beta chains listed next were all sequenced from one sample in a study of cytomegalovirus exposure and HLA in healthy donors. The PCR was carried out with 60 Vbeta primers and 13 Jbeta primers. Some clones are missing from TCRdb's copy, which holds only in-frame ones; the method was immunoSEQ multiplex PCR. Of under 150,000 clones in the sample, around three quarters are singletons; the top ten hold 1.5% to 2%. The specimen was PBMCs. The source of these receptors is a woman aged 40 to 50 in good health and CMV-seronegative.

This clone came up once. The rearrangement uses TRBV30 and TRBJ1-5, with 7 nucleotides matching TRBD1. Germline-derived CDR1 and CDR2 are GTSNPN and SVGIG (reference sequence). This CDR3 contains 14 residues. V shed 2 bases and J 7 bases; nucleotides not matched to a gene: 8. CDR3 protein: CAWSISTGSQPQHF. The CDR3 bases are TGTGCCTGGAGTATCTCGACAGGGTCCCAGCCCCAGCATTTT.

The chain has TRBV7-9 and TRBJ1-1, with 9 nucleotides matching TRBD1. V shed 4 bases, J shed 4 bases, and the junction held 1 base outside the gene matches. This CDR3 has 13 amino acids. Germline assignment: CDR1 SEHNR and CDR2 FQNEAQ (reference sequence). This chain's CDR3 is CASSYRGPTEAFF. CDR3 nucleotide sequence: TGTGCCAGCAGCTACAGGGGGCCCACTGAAGCTTTCTTT.

V gene TRBV5-5 combines with J gene TRBJ2-7; 9 positions agree with TRBD2. The germline gives CDR1 SGHKS, CDR2 YYEKEE (reference sequence). This CDR3 region has 18 residues. The trim removed 2 bases at V and 1 base at J, leaving 13 bases unmatched. The CDR3 bases are TGTGCCAGCAGCTTAAGGGGAATAGCGGGAGAGTGGTCCTACGAGCAGTACTTC. Encoded protein: CASSLRGIAGEWSYEQYF. Using reference TRBV5-5 and TRBJ2-7 for the parts outside the CDR3, the full variable domain is DAGVTQSPTHLIKTRGQQVTLRCSPISGHKSVSWYQQVLGQGPQFIFQYYEKEERGRGNFPDRFSARQFPNYSSELNVNALLLGDSALYLCASSLRGIAGEWSYEQYFGPGTRLTVT.

The CDR3 nucleotides read TGTGCCAGCAGTTACTCATCAGCGTCGAACACCGGGGAGCTGTTTTTT. Amino acids: CASSYSSASNTGELFF. The V call is TRBV6-5, the J call TRBJ2-2; D gene uncertain. Trimming removed 0 bases at V and 0 bases at J, with 8 bases between. Germline loops: CDR1 MNHEY, CDR2 SVGAGI. This CDR3 comprises 16 residues.

J is TRBJ1-1 and V is TRBV7-9; a weak D match, TRBD1 (6 bases). Trimming stripped 3 bases from V and 1 base from J, with 12 bases between. The V gene's germline CDR1 is SEHNR and CDR2 FQNEAQ (reference sequence). The CDR3 contains 15 residues. The CDR3 DNA sequence: TGTGCCAGCAGCTTTATGGGGGCTACGAACACTGAAGCTTTCTTT. It translates to CASSFMGATNTEAFF.

This clone has just a few counts. The chain combines TRBV19 with TRBJ1-5; D not certain. V lost 4 bases and J lost 4, with 5 bases in between. The length of the CDR3 is 12 residues. CDR1 is LNHDA, CDR2 SQIVND, per germline (reference sequence). Here the CDR3 reads CASSTGNQPQHF. CDR3 DNA: TGTGCCAGTAGTACAGGTAATCAGCCCCAGCATTTT.

The chain combines TRBV19 with TRBJ2-7, with 10 bases identical to TRBD1. V shed 4 bases, J shed 5 bases, and the junction held 11 bases outside the gene matches. CDR1 and CDR2 (germline): LNHDA, SQIVND (reference sequence). This CDR3 comprises 16 residues. This CDR3 is CASSTPRQGARDEQYF. Here the CDR3 DNA reads TGTGCCAGTAGTACCCCGAGACAGGGGGCGCGGGACGAGCAGTACTTC.

V and J are TRBV6-5 and TRBJ1-1; TRBD1 matches at 9 bases. Germline V gene sequence: CDR1 MNHEY, CDR2 SVGAGI. Germline trimming cut 2 bases from V and 4 bases from J; bases unmatched to any gene: 5. The CDR3 sequence is 15 residues long. The DNA for the CDR3 is TGTGCCAGCAGTTACACTATGGGACAGGGCACTGAAGCTTTCTTT. Protein: CASSYTMGQGTEAFF.